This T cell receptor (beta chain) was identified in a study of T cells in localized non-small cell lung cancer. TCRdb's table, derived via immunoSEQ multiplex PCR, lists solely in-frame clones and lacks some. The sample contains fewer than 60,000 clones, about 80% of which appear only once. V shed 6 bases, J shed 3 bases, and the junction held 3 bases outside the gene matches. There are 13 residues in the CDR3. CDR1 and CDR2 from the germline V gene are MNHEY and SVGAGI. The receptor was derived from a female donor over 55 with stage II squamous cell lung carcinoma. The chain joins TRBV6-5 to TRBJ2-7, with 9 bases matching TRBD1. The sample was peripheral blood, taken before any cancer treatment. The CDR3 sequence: CASRTGQGYEQYF. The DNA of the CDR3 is TGTGCCAGCAGGACGGGACAGGGCTACGAGCAGTACTTC.